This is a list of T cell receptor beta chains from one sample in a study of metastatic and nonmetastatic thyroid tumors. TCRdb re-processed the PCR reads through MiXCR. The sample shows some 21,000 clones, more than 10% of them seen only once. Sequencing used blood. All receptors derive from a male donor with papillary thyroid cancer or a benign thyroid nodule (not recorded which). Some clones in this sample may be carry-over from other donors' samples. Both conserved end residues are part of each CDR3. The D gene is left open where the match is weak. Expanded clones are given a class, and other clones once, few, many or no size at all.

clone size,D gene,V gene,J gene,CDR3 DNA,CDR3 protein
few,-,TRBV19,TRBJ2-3,TGTGCCACTAGAGAAGCTAGTGCGAGGGCAGATACGCAGTATTTT,CATREASARADTQYF
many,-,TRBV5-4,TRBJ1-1,TGTGCCAGCAGCTTGGTTGGGGGATTCCTCATGAACACTGAAGCTTTCTTT,CASSLVGGFLMNTEAFF
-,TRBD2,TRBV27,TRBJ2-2,TGTGCCAGCAGTTTTAGTCTAGCGGAAGACACCGGGGAGCTGTTTTTT,CASSFSLAEDTGELFF
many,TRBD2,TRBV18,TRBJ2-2,TGTGCCAGCTCACCACCGGGACTAGCGGGGGCCGGGGAGCTGTTTTTT,CASSPPGLAGAGELFF
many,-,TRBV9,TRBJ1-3,TGTGCCAGCAGCGTATCGGTTTCTGGAAACACCATATATTTT,CASSVSVSGNTIYF
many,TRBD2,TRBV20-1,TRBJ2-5,TGCAGTGCTCGGAGGGGGACGGGAGGGGAAGAGACCCAGTACTTC,CSARRGTGGEETQYF
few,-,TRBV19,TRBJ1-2,TGTGCCAGTAGTATAGCGGGGAGATCCGACTATGGCTACACCTTC,CASSIAGRSDYGYTF
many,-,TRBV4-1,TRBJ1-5,TGCGCCAGCAGCCAAGACCCTAAGGGGGAGGGCAATCAGCCCCAGCATTTT,CASSQDPKGEGNQPQHF
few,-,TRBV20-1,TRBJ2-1,TGCAGTGCTAGAGGGTTGGATGAGCAGTTCTTC,CSARGLDEQFF
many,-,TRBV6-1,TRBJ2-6,TGTGCCACGGGACGGGGAAACTCTGGGGTCAACGTCCTGACTTTC,CATGRGNSGVNVLTF
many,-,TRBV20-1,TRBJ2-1,TGCAGTGCTAGAGCGGGCAGAAACAATGAGCAGTTCTTC,CSARAGRNNEQFF
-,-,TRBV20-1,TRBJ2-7,TGCAGTGCCCAGGGCAGCACGGGCAGTGGCGAGCAGTACTTC,CSAQGSTGSGEQYF
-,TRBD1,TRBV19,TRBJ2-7,TGTGCCAGTAGTATATCAACAGGGGCCTACGAGCAGTACTTC,CASSISTGAYEQYF
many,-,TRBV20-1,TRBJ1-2,TGCAGTGCTAGACAGGGTTATGGCTACACCTTC,CSARQGYGYTF
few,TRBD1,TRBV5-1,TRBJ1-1,TGCGCCAGCAGCTTGGTTGGCCAGGGGGCTAACACTGAAGCTTTCTTT,CASSLVGQGANTEAFF
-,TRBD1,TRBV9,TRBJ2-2,TGTGCCAGCAGCGGGAGACAGGGTTACGAATCTACCACCGGGGAGCTGTTTTTT,CASSGRQGYESTTGELFF
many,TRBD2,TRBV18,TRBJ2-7,TGTGCCAGTTGTGAGGGAGCGGGGGGCTACGAGCAGTACTTC,CASCEGAGGYEQYF
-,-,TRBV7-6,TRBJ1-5,TGTGCCAGCAGCTTATTTACCGCCGGTAGCGGTCAGCCCCAGCATTTT,CASSLFTAGSGQPQHF
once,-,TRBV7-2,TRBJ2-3,TGTGCCAGCAGCTTAGCGGGAGGTCTCGATACGCAGTATTTT,CASSLAGGLDTQYF
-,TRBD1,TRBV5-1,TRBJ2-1,TGCGCCAGCAGCTTGATGGGGACAGAGAGTTACAATGAGCAATTCTTC,CASSLMGTESYNEQFF
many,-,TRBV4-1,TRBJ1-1,TGCGCCAGCAGCCAAGTCGGGGCGGAGGAAGCTTTCTTT,CASSQVGAEEAFF
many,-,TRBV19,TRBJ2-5,TGTGCCAGTGGCGGTGGGGATTTGGAGACCCAGTACTTC,CASGGGDLETQYF
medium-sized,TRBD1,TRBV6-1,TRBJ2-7,TGTGCCAGCTCTGGGCGGGACAGGTCCGACGAGCAGTACTTC,CASSGRDRSDEQYF
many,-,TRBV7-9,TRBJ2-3,TGTGCCAGCAGTTATACCCCAGGAGATACGCAGTATTTT,CASSYTPGDTQYF
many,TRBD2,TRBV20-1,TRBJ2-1,TGCAGTGCTAGAGATACACTAGCGGGTTACAATGAGCAGTTCTTC,CSARDTLAGYNEQFF
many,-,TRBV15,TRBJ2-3,TGTGCCACCAGCAGATCTGACTCCACAGATACGCAGTATTTT,CATSRSDSTDTQYF
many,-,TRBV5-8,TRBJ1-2,TGTGCCAGCAGCTCGCAACCCCCCTATGGCTACACCTTC,CASSSQPPYGYTF
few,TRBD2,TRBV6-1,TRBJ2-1,TGTGCCAGCGCCGGGGGGGATTCCTACAATGAGCAGTTCTTC,CASAGGDSYNEQFF
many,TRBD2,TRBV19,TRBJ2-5,TGTGCCAGTAGTATGGGACTAGCGGGAAAGGAGACCCAGTACTTC,CASSMGLAGKETQYF
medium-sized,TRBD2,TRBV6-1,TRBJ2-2,TGTGCCAGCAGGGCACCGGGGCGGGAGAGCACCGGGGAGCTGTTTTTT,CASRAPGRESTGELFF
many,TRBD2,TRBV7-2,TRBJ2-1,TGTGCCAGCAGCTTAGCCCTCACTAGCGGGAGAAACAATGAGCAGTTCTTC,CASSLALTSGRNNEQFF
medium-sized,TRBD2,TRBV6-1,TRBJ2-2,TGTGCCAGCACTCTATTTAGCGGGAGGGCTTCCGGGGAGCTGTTTTTT,CASTLFSGRASGELFF
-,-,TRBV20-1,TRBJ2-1,TGCAGTGCCCAGAGTGGCGGCTACAATGAGCAGTTCTTC,CSAQSGGYNEQFF
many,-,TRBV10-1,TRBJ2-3,TGCGCCAGCAGCAACGTAGGTGTAGGAGATACGCAGTATTTT,CASSNVGVGDTQYF
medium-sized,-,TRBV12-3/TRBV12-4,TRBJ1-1,TGTGCCAGCAGTAAACAGGGACGAATCACTGAAGCTTTCTTT,CASSKQGRITEAFF
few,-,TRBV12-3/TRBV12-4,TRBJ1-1,TGTGCCAGCAGTTTAGGTACCACTCAGGTGGACACTGAAGCTTTCTTT,CASSLGTTQVDTEAFF
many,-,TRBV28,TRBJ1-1,TGTGCCAGCAGTTTCAGGGAATTTGAAGCTTTCTTT,CASSFREFEAFF
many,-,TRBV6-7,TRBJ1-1,TGTGCCAGCAGTTACCATCGGGTCTTTAACACTGAAGCTTTCTTT,CASSYHRVFNTEAFF
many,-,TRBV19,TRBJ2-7,TGTGCCAGTAGTATTGGGGGAGCCTCCTACGAGCAGTACTTC,CASSIGGASYEQYF
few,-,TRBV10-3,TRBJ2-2,TGTGCCATCAGTGGAGGGGCACTCCCCTGGGAGCTGTTTTTT,CAISGGALPWELFF
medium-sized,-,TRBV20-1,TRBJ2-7,TGCAGTGCTAGATGGAGGGATCACGAGCAGTACTTC,CSARWRDHEQYF
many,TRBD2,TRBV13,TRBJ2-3,TGTGCCAGCAGCAGGGTAGCGGGAGGGGGCGCAGATACGCAGTATTTT,CASSRVAGGGADTQYF
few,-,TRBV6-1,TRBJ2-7,TGTGCCAGCAGTGGTTGGCCACAGCCCTCCTACGAGCAGTACTTC,CASSGWPQPSYEQYF
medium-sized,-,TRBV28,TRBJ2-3,TGTGCCAGCAGATGGGACCTCACAGATACGCAGTATTTT,CASRWDLTDTQYF
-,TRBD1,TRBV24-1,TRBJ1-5,TGTGCCACCAGTGGCAGGGGGTCGAGCAATCAGCCCCAGCATTTT,CATSGRGSSNQPQHF
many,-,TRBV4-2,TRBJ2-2,TGTGCCAGCAGGGGGCCGGACGGCACCGGGGAGCTGTTTTTT,CASRGPDGTGELFF
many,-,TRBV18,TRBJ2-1,TGTGCCAGCTCCCGCGAGGCGACCGTTTACAATGAGCAGTTCTTC,CASSREATVYNEQFF
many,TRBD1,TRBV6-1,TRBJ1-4,TGTGCCAGCAGTCACGGGACAGGGCTTGAAAAACTGTTTTTT,CASSHGTGLEKLFF
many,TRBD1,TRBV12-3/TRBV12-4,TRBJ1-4,TGTGCCAGCAAATCGGACAGGGGAGAAAAACTGTTTTTT,CASKSDRGEKLFF
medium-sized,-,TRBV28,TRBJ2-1,TGTGCCAGCAGTCAGAGTTTAGAGGAGTTCTTC,CASSQSLEEFF
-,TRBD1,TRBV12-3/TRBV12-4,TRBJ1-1,TGTGCCAGCACGCGACCGGGACAGGGGATCACTGAAGCTTTCTTT,CASTRPGQGITEAFF
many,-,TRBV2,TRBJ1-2,TGTGCCAGCAGTGAGTCTGAGTACGGCTACACCTTC,CASSESEYGYTF
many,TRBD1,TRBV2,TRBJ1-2,TGTGCCAACAGGGGCCTCACTAACTATGGCTACACCTTC,CANRGLTNYGYTF
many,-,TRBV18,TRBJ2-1,TGTGCCAGCTCATCAGGACTCTCTTCGGCTGAGCAGTTCTTC,CASSSGLSSAEQFF
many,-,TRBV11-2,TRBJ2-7,TGTGCCAGCAGCTTATCAGGTCTCTACGAGCAGTACTTC,CASSLSGLYEQYF
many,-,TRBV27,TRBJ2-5,TGTGCCAGCTGCCCTAGGGCCGGGGAGACCCAGTACTTC,CASCPRAGETQYF
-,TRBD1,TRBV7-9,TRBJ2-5,TGTGCCAGCAGCTCGACAGGGGGGACGGAGACCCAGTACTTC,CASSSTGGTETQYF